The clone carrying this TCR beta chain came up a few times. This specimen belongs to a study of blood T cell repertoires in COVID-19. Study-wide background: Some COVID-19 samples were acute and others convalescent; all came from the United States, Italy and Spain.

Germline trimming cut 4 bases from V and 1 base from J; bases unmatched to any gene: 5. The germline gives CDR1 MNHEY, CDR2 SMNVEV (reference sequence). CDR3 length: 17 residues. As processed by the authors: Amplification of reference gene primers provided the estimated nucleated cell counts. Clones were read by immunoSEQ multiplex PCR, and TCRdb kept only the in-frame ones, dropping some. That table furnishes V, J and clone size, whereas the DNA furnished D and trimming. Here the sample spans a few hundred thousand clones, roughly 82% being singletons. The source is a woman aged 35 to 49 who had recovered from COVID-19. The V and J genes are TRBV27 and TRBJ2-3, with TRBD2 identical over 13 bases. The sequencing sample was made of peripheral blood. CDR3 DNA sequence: TGTGCCAGCAGTTCAGAACTAGCGGGGGGGGGCACAGATACGCAGTATTTT. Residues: CASSSELAGGGTDTQYF.